Below, 2 T cell receptor beta chains from the same sample are listed, as sequenced in a study of shared clonotypes between healthy human individuals. Produced via immunoSEQ multiplex PCR; TCRdb's table is partial and in-frame only. The sample lists 190,000 or so clones, 65% to 80% occurring once. Input material: memory CD4+ T cells sorted from blood. Sample subset: CD45RA-negative fraction. Every receptor here comes from a man aged 25-45 years in good health.

This clone has just one count. This chain joins TRBV11-3 and TRBJ2-1; weak D call: TRBD2 (6 bases). Germline V gene lookup returns CDR1 SGHNT and CDR2 YENEEA. The V end lost 4 bases, the J end lost 7 bases, and 17 bases lay between the germline ends. The CDR3 length is 15 residues. CDR3 in amino acids: CASSSSSAGRNEQFF. DNA of the CDR3: TGTGCCAGCAGCTCCTCTAGCGCCGGTCGAAATGAGCAGTTCTTC.

The J gene is TRBJ2-7, the V gene TRBV27; D not resolved. CDR1 and CDR2 (germline): MNHEY, SMNVEV (reference sequence). This CDR3 contains 15 residues. V lost 2 bases and J lost 5, with 16 bases in between. DNA for the CDR3: TGTGCCAGCAGTTTAGGAAGCTCTAGGGTACACGAGCAGTACTTC. Encoded protein: CASSLGSSRVHEQYF.